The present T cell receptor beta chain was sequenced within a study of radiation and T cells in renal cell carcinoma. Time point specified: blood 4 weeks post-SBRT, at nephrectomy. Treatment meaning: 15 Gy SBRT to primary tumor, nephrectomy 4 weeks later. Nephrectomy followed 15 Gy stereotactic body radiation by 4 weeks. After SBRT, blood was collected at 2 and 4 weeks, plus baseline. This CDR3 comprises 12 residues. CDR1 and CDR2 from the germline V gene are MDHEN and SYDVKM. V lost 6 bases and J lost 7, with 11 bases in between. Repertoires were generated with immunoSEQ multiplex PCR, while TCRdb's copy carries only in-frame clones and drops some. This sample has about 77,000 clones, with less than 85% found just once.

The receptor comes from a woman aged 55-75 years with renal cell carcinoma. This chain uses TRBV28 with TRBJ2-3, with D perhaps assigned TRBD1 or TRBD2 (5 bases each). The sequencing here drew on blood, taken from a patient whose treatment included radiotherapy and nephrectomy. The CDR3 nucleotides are TGTGCCAGCAGCGGGGACCTAAATACGCAGTATTTT. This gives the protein CASSGDLNTQYF.